This T cell receptor beta chain derives from a study of T-cell reconstitution after alpha-beta-depleted transplantation in children (dated by TCRdb to about 2016). Context from the whole study: Using TCR repertoire profiling, the study quantitatively followed how T-cell immune reconstitution unfolded in children after TCRalphabeta/CD19-depleted allogeneic hematopoietic cell transplantation.

Reading the label with the study, this specimen's treatment or condition is: allogeneic hematopoietic cell transplantation with graft depleted of TCRalphabeta T cells and CD19 B cells. TCRalphabeta/CD19-depleted allogeneic hematopoietic cell grafts were given to the transplant recipients, all of whom were children. Remarks on this clonotype: What this receptor recognizes is not known. One base away there is no much larger clone; base qualities are not given.

Taken from the germline V gene, the CDR1 and CDR2 loops are SGHRS and YFSETQ. Counted from cysteine to phenylalanine, this CDR3 has 14 amino acids. Only CDR3 DNA remains: 42 bases, in frame from the first base. V loses 5 bases, J loses 2 bases, and the germline ends lie 14 bases apart. Findings and caveats that apply to the study as a whole: The apparently early alphabetaT-cell count recovery about two months after transplant was reportedly dependent on only several hundred rapidly expanded clones derived from non-depleted graft cells. In some patients, high TCRbeta diversity at day 60 was attributed to recipient T cells and intrathymic progenitors that had survived conditioning. Over the following months the frequencies of hyperexpanded clones went down, and after one year T-cell counts and TCRbeta diversity were mostly credited to newly produced T cells.

Library creation used PCR. TCRdb records Illumina HiSeq 2500 as the sequencer. TCR libraries were prepared with molecular barcoding, using unique molecular identifiers to normalize TCRbeta repertoire quantification. TCRdb itself trimmed the public reads at Q25 with fastp, ran MiXCR and retained productive beta chains. CDR3 protein sequences are deduplicated, and each keeps its most common genes and DNA. A total of approximately 630,000 distinct CDR3 sequences appear in this sample, roughly 13% of them only once. About 0.77% of the sample lies in the top ten. The chain is assembled from TRBV5-1 and TRBJ2-7; the D gene is perhaps TRBD1, on 5 matching bases. Specimen: PBMCs, collected before TCRalphabeta/CD19-depleted stem cell transplant. This clonotype was obtained from a girl aged 2-10 years with congenital amegakaryocytic thrombocytopenia, due to receive a stem cell transplant. The CDR3 region reads CASRDTELTYEQYF. The DNA sequence is TGCGCCAGCAGGGACACGGAATTAACCTACGAGCAGTACTTC.